This T cell receptor (beta chain) was documented in a study of blood T cell repertoires in COVID-19. Using immunoSEQ multiplex PCR, the repertoire was profiled, and TCRdb retains in-frame clones only, with some absent. Of under 130,000 clones listed, roughly four fifths were seen once; the top ten hold around a tenth. Germline CDR1 and CDR2: MNHNS and SASEGT. The length of the CDR3 is 14 residues. Between the trimmed V and J ends, which lost 3 bases and 4 bases, there was a span of 12 bases. Material: peripheral blood. The J gene is TRBJ1-2, the V gene TRBV6-1; D call uncertain. The sequence was collected from a woman aged 70 to 79 with acute or convalescent COVID-19. CDR3 protein: CASSDPGRGYGYTF. Here the CDR3 DNA reads TGTGCCAGCAGTGACCCCGGTCGGGGCTATGGCTACACCTTC.